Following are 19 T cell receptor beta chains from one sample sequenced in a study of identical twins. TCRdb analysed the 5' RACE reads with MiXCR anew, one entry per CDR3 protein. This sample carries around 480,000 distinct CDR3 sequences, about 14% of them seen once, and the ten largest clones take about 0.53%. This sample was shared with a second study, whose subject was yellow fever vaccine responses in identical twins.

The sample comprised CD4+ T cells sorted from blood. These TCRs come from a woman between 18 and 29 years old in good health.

DNA of the CDR3: TGTGCCATCAGGGCGGGACAGGGTAAAGAGACCCAGTACTTC. Its translation is CAIRAGQGKETQYF. The chain is built from TRBV10-3 and TRBJ2-5, with 9 bases lining up with TRBD1. With V trimmed by 6 bases and J by 3 bases, 5 bases remained unmatched. The germline V gene encodes CDR1 ENHRY and CDR2 SYGVKD. The CDR3 sequence is 14 residues long.

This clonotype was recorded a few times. CDR3 loop: CAIGFEQYF. CDR3 DNA sequence: TGTGCCATTGGCTTCGAGCAGTACTTC. The V gene is TRBV6-1, the J gene TRBJ2-7; no clear D gene. The V gene lost 10 bases and the J gene lost 6 bases, with 7 bases spanning the gap. The CDR3 covers 9 residues. CDR1 MNHNS and CDR2 SASEGT come from the germline V gene.

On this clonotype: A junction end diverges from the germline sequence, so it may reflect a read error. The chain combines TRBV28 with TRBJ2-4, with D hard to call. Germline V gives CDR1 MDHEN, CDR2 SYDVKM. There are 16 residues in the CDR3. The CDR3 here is CASSNPPKVAKNFQYF. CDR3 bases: TGTGCCAGCAGCAACCCCCCTAAGGTAGCCAAAAACTTTCAGTACTTC.

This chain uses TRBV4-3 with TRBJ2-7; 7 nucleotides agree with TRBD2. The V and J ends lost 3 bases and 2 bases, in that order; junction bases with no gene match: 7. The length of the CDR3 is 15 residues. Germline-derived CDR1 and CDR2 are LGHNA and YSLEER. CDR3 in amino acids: CASSQGGTVPYEQYF. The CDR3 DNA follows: TGCGCCAGCAGCCAGGGGGGGACGGTGCCCTACGAGCAGTACTTC.

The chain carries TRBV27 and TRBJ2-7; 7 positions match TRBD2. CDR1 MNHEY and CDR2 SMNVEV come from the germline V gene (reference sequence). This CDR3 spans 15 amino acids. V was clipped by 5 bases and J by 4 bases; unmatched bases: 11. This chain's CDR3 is CASSDVLAARYEQYF. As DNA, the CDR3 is TGTGCCAGCAGTGACGTTCTAGCGGCGAGGTACGAGCAGTACTTC.

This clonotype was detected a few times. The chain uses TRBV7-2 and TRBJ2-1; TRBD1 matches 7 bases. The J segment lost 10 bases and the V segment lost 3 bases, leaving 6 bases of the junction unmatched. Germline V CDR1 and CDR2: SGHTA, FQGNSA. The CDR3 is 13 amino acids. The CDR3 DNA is TGTGCCAGCAGCTTTAGACAGGGCGGAGAGCAGTTCTTC. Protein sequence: CASSFRQGGEQFF. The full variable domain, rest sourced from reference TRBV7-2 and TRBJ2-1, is GAGVSQSPSNKVTEKGKDVELRCDPISGHTALYWYRQSLGQGLEFLIYFQGNSAPDKSGLPSDRFSAERTGGSVSTLTIQRTQQEDSAVYLCASSFRQGGEQFFGPGTRLTVL.

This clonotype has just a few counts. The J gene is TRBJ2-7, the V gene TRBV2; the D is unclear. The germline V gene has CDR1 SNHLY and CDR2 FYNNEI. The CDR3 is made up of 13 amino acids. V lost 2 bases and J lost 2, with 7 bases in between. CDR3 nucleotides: TGTGCCAGCAGTGAACACGGAACCTACGAGCAGTACTTC. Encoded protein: CASSEHGTYEQYF.

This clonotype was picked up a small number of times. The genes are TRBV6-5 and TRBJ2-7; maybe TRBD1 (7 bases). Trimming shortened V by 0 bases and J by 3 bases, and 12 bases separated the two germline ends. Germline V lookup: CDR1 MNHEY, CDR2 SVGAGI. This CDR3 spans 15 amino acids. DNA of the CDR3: TGTGCCAGCAGTTACTCTGCCAGGGGGGTCTACGAGCAGTACTTC. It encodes CASSYSARGVYEQYF.

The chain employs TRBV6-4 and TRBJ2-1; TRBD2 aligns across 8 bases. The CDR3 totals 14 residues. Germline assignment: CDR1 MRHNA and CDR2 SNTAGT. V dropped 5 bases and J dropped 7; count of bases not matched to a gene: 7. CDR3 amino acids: CASSQTGTRNEQFF. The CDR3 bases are TGTGCCAGCAGTCAAACCGGGACTAGGAATGAGCAGTTCTTC.

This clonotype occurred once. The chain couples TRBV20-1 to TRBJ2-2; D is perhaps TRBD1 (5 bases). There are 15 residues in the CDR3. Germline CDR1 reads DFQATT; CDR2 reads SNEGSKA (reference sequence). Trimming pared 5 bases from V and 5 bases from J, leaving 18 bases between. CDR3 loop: CSAQQERYRTGELFF. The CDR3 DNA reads TGCAGTGCTCAACAGGAAAGGTACCGGACCGGGGAGCTGTTTTTT.

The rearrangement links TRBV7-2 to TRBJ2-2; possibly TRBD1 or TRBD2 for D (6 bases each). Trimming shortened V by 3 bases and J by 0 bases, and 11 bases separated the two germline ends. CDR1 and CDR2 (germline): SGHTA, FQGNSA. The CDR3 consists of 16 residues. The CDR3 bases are TGTGCCAGCAGCTTGAGGGGGGTTACGAACACCGGGGAGCTGTTTTTT. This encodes CASSLRGVTNTGELFF.

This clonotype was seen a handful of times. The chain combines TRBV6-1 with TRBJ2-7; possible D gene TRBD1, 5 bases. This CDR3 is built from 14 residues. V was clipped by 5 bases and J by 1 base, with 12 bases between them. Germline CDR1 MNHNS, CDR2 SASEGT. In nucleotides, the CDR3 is TGTGCCAGCAGTCCCCGGACAACGTCCTACGAGCAGTACTTC. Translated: CASSPRTTSYEQYF.

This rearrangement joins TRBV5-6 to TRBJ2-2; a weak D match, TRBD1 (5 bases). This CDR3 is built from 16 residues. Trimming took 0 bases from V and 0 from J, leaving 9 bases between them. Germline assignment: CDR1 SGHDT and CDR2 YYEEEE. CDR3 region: CASSLGDRSNTGELFF. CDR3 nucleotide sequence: TGTGCCAGCAGCTTGGGCGACAGATCGAACACCGGGGAGCTGTTTTTT. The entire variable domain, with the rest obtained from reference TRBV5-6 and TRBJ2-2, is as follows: DAGVTQSPTHLIKTRGQQVTLRCSPKSGHDTVSWYQQALGQGPQFIFQYYEEEERQRGNFPDRFSGHQFPNYSSELNVNALLLGDSALYLCASSLGDRSNTGELFFGEGSRLTVL.

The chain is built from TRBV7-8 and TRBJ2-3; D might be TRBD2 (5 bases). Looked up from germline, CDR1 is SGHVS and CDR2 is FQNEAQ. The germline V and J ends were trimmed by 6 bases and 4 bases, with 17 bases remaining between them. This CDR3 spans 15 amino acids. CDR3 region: CASRIGISRSDTQYF. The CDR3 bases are TGTGCCAGCAGGATCGGGATTAGCAGATCAGATACGCAGTATTTT.

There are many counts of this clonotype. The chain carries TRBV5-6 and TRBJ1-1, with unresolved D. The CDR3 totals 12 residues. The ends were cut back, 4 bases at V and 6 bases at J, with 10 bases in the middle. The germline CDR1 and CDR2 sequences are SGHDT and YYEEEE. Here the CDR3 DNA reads TGTGCCAGCAGCCTCCTTGGGGCTGAAGCTTTCTTT. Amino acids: CASSLLGAEAFF.

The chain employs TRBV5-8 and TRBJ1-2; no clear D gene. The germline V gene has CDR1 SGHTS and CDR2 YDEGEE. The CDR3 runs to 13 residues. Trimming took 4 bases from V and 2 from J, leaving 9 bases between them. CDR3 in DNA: TGTGCCAGCAGCCCCGACTGGAACTATGGCTACACCTTC. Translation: CASSPDWNYGYTF. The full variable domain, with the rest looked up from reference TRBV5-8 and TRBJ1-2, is EAGVTQSPTHLIKTRGQQATLRCSPISGHTSVYWYQQALGLGLQFLLWYDEGEERNRGNFPPRFSGRQFPNYSSELNVNALELEDSALYLCASSPDWNYGYTFGSGTRLTVV.

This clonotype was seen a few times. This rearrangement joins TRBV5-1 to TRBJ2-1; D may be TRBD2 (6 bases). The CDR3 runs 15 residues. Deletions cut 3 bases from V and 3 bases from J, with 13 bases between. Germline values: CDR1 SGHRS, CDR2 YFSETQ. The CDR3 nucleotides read TGCGCCAGCAGCTGGACTAACTTAATCTACAATGAGCAGTTCTTC. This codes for CASSWTNLIYNEQFF.

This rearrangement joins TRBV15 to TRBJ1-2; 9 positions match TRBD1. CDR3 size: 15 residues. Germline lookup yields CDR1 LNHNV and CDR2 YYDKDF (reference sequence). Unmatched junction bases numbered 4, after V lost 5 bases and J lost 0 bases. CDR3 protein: CATSEGTGSNYGYTF. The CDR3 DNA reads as TGTGCCACCAGCGAGGGGACAGGGTCTAACTATGGCTACACCTTC.

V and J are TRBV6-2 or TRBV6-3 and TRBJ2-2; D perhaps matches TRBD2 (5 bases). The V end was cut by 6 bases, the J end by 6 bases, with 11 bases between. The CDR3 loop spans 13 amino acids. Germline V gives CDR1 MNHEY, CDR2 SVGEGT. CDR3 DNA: TGTGCCAGCAGCCCGGACTCTCCCGGGGAGCTGTTTTTT. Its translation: CASSPDSPGELFF.